These 10 T cell receptor beta chains came from one sample sequenced in a study of blood T cell repertoires in COVID-19. Here immunoSEQ multiplex PCR was the method, and the copy in TCRdb shows in-frame clones only, minus some. The sample holds hundreds of thousands of clones, about 90% seen once. Sequencing used peripheral blood. These receptors were collected from a woman between 40 and 50 years old with COVID-19, enrolled during active disease.

The chain links TRBV27 to TRBJ1-1; D remains ambiguous. The V end lost 2 bases, the J end lost 5 bases, and 12 bases lay between the germline ends. The length of the CDR3 is 14 residues. Germline V gene lookup returns CDR1 MNHEY and CDR2 SMNVEV (reference sequence). CDR3: CASSLIGIGTEAFF. The CDR3 DNA reads TGTGCCAGCAGTTTAATCGGGATTGGGACTGAAGCTTTCTTT.

The chain has TRBV5-4 and TRBJ1-2; TRBD1 matches 7 bases. J gave up 8 bases and V 4 bases, and 14 bases lay outside the gene matches. CDR3 length equals 15 residues. Germline CDR1 and CDR2: SGHNT and YYREEE (reference sequence). CDR3 loop: CASSDPPGQSQGYTF. The CDR3 nucleotides read TGTGCCAGCAGCGATCCACCGGGACAGAGTCAAGGCTACACCTTC.

With respect to this clone: Other DNA sequences from this sample encode an identical CDR3 as well. This sequence joins TRBV28 and TRBJ1-5; tentative D call: TRBD1 (6 bases). CDR3 length equals 13 residues. Germline values: CDR1 MDHEN, CDR2 SYDVKM. The V gene lost 7 bases and the J gene lost 0 bases, with 7 bases spanning the gap. CDR3 nucleotides: TGTGCCAGCAACAGGGATAGCAATCAGCCCCAGCATTTT. Its protein is CASNRDSNQPQHF.

In nucleotides, the CDR3 is TGTGCCTGGACAAAAGCGGGAGGGGGTGGTACGCAGTATTTT. Protein: CAWTKAGGGGTQYF. The genes are TRBV30 and TRBJ2-3, with TRBD2 matching over 10 bases. The CDR3 is made up of 14 amino acids. The J segment lost 8 bases and the V segment lost 4 bases, leaving 9 bases of the junction unmatched. Germline V gene data show CDR1 as GTSNPN and CDR2 as SVGIG (reference sequence).

The CDR3 nucleotides read TGTGCCAGCAGCGCCGGGACAGGGGCCACTCCCTACGAGCAGTACTTC. Residues: CASSAGTGATPYEQYF. The J gene is TRBJ2-7, the V gene TRBV9, with TRBD1 matching 10 bases. With V trimmed by 3 bases and J by 2 bases, 8 bases remained unmatched. This CDR3 is 16 amino acids long. The V gene's germline CDR1 is SGDLS and CDR2 YYNGEE.

The J gene is TRBJ2-3, the V gene TRBV7-3; 8 nucleotides align to TRBD1. Germline CDR1 and CDR2: SGHTA and FQGTGA. J was trimmed by 4 bases and V by 3 bases; bases with no gene match: 3. This CDR3 spans 14 amino acids. The CDR3 DNA sequence: TGTGCCAGCAGCTTTGGACAGGGACCAGATACGCAGTATTTT. As protein: CASSFGQGPDTQYF.

This clone was detected only a few times. The chain joins TRBV6-5 to TRBJ1-4; possibly TRBD1 for D (6 bases). The V end lost 10 bases, the J end lost 7 bases, and 16 bases lay between the germline ends. In germline, CDR1 is MNHEY, CDR2 SVGAGI. The CDR3 is 13 residues long. For the CDR3, the DNA is TGTGCCACCCGGGAACAGGGCTTTGAAAAACTGTTTTTT. This translates into CATREQGFEKLFF.

The chain has TRBV5-1 and TRBJ2-5; TRBD1 might be the D (5 bases). Trimming pared 0 bases from V and 3 bases from J, leaving 12 bases between. Germline-derived CDR1 and CDR2 are SGHRS and YFSETQ. The CDR3 runs 15 residues. Written as DNA, the CDR3 is TGCGCCAGCAGCTTGGAGGACACCCAGAAAGAGACCCAGTACTTC. Protein sequence: CASSLEDTQKETQYF.

The J gene is TRBJ2-7, the V gene TRBV9; 7 bases match TRBD2. Trimming took 2 bases from V and 0 from J; bases not matched to a gene: 8. The CDR3 has 16 amino acids. CDR1 and CDR2 (germline): SGDLS, YYNGEE. CDR3 nucleotides: TGTGCCAGCAGCGTGGGACCAGCGGGGAGCTCCTACGAGCAGTACTTC. This translates into CASSVGPAGSSYEQYF.

Notes on this clone: One end of the junction does not line up with germline, which may come from a read error. The J gene is TRBJ1-2, the V gene TRBV28, with TRBD1 as a possible D gene (6 bases). Per the germline V gene, CDR1 is MDHEN and CDR2 is SYDVKM. This CDR3 region has 14 residues. The chain's CDR3 is CASRLYRDIDGYTF. CDR3 DNA: TGTGCCAGCAGGTTATACCGGGACATTGATGGCTACACCTTC.